This T cell receptor beta chain is drawn from a study of cytomegalovirus exposure and HLA in healthy donors. 60 Vbeta and 13 Jbeta primers were used in PCR. Some clones are missing from TCRdb's copy, which holds only in-frame ones; the method was immunoSEQ multiplex PCR. The table includes more than 150,000 clones, 75% to 85% detected once. In regard to this clone: No antigen is known for it.

Overall study results and limits: Per published reports, the classifier diagnosed cytomegalovirus status with high specificity and sensitivity. An Asian-associated ancestry cluster reportedly showed fewer N-insertions than the roughly 670-donor mean in a later analysis. Association of 15,000 to 20,000 TCR beta sequences with HLA alleles was found at 0.05 false discovery rate in a later analysis. Some TCR beta chains (roughly 160 of them) were listed as cytomegalovirus-associated.

V was shortened by 6 bases and J by 2 bases, with 8 bases between the two germline ends. This CDR3 region has 12 residues. Per germline, CDR1 SGDLS and CDR2 YYNGEE. The source material was PBMCs. The chain recombines TRBV9 with TRBJ1-1; D remains unclear. This clonotype was obtained from a boy aged 5 to 17 in good health and CMV-seronegative. CDR3 DNA sequence: TGTGCCAGCAAGTCGCGCAACACTGAAGCTTTCTTT. It encodes CASKSRNTEAFF.